Each of the 24 T cell receptor beta chains below was sequenced from the same sample in a study of blood T cell repertoires in COVID-19. The assay was immunoSEQ multiplex PCR, and TCRdb's table has in-frame clones only and misses some. The repertoire consists of about 150,000 clones, with 85% to 90% occurring once and the leading ten covering roughly 14%. The source material was peripheral blood. These receptors all come from a middle-aged woman with acute or convalescent COVID-19.

The V and J genes are TRBV28 and TRBJ1-2; tentative D call: TRBD1 (6 bases). V lost 6 bases and J 2 bases, leaving 19 bases between the germline ends. CDR3 length: 16 amino acids. The germline CDR1 and CDR2 sequences are MDHEN and SYDVKM. The CDR3 coding sequence is TGTGCCAGCAGCCGGCCGGGGACACGGTCGAACTATGGCTACACCTTC. Amino acids: CASSRPGTRSNYGYTF.

The chain recombines TRBV12-3 or TRBV12-4 with TRBJ1-2; D unclear. Between the trimmed V and J ends, which lost 1 base and 0 bases, there was a span of 3 bases. The CDR3 runs to 13 residues. The CDR3 DNA sequence: TGTGCCAGCAGTTTAGGAGCTAACTATGGCTACACCTTC. Encoded protein: CASSLGANYGYTF.

The chain recombines TRBV27 with TRBJ2-7, with 8 bases lining up with TRBD1. The J segment lost 3 bases and the V segment lost 5 bases, leaving 12 bases of the junction unmatched. Germline loops: CDR1 MNHEY, CDR2 SMNVEV (reference sequence). The CDR3 is 16 residues long. In DNA, the CDR3 is TGTGCCAGCAGTGACCTTCAGGGGGCTTCTGGCTACGAGCAGTACTTC. This encodes CASSDLQGASGYEQYF.

The chain combines TRBV30 with TRBJ1-2, with TRBD1 identical over 8 bases. Germline values: CDR1 GTSNPN, CDR2 SVGIG (reference sequence). CDR3 length: 13 residues. The V gene end was trimmed by 2 bases and the J gene end by 8 bases; junction bases not matched to a gene: 7. Here the CDR3 reads CAWSRTGLGGYTF. In DNA form, the CDR3 reads TGTGCCTGGAGTCGGACAGGGTTAGGGGGCTACACCTTC.

The rearrangement uses TRBV5-6 and TRBJ2-3, with D tentatively TRBD2 (5 bases). The CDR3 length is 14 residues. Germline V gene lookup returns CDR1 SGHDT and CDR2 YYEEEE. V was shortened by 0 bases and J by 3 bases, with 8 bases between the two germline ends. The CDR3 is CASSLGTFTDTQYF. CDR3 nucleotides: TGTGCCAGCAGCTTGGGGACTTTTACAGATACGCAGTATTTT.

The rearrangement uses TRBV6-1 and TRBJ1-2; 8 nucleotides align to TRBD1. J gave up 2 bases and V 4 bases, and 9 bases lay outside the gene matches. Per the germline V gene, CDR1 is MNHNS and CDR2 is SASEGT. The CDR3 has 16 amino acids. The CDR3 protein is CASSAEKGDRNYGYTF. CDR3 sequence (DNA): TGTGCCAGCAGTGCCGAAAAAGGGGACAGGAACTATGGCTACACCTTC.

This clone was recorded only once. CDR3 loop: CASSLFGDGRLSSYEQYF. The CDR3 nucleotides are TGCGCCAGCAGCCTTTTTGGGGACGGGAGGTTAAGCTCCTACGAGCAGTACTTC. The chain is built from TRBV5-1 and TRBJ2-7; 7 bases fit TRBD2. The CDR3 loop spans 18 amino acids. V gave up 4 bases and J gave up 0 bases; unmatched junction bases: 16. From germline, CDR1 is SGHRS and CDR2 YFSETQ.

The V call is TRBV28, the J call TRBJ1-1, with TRBD1 matching over 7 bases. V shed 4 bases and J 5 bases; nucleotides not matched to a gene: 22. CDR1 is MDHEN, CDR2 SYDVKM, per germline. This CDR3 spans 19 amino acids. In DNA form, the CDR3 reads TGTGCCAGCAGTTCCACCTACGCCCTAAAAGGGGGCGTCGTTACTGAAGCTTTCTTT. The encoded protein is CASSSTYALKGGVVTEAFF. Combining the CDR3 with reference TRBV28 and TRBJ1-1 gives the whole variable domain DVKVTQSSRYLVKRTGEKVFLECVQDMDHENMFWYRQDPGLGLRLIYFSYDVKMKEKGDIPEGYSVSREKKERFSLILESASTNQTSMYLCASSSTYALKGGVVTEAFFGQGTRLTVV.

V is TRBV5-1 and J is TRBJ1-4, with D unclear. V dropped 0 bases and J dropped 4 bases, with 4 bases sitting between them. The CDR3 is made up of 13 amino acids. The germline V gene has CDR1 SGHRS and CDR2 YFSETQ. The CDR3 nucleotides read TGCGCCAGCAGCTTGGTTAGTAATGAAAAACTGTTTTTT. Protein: CASSLVSNEKLFF.

V is TRBV5-4 and J is TRBJ2-3; TRBD1 matches 7 bases. After removal of 3 bases from V and 11 bases from J, the junction contained 9 bases not matched to a gene. CDR1 is SGHNT, CDR2 YYREEE, per germline (reference sequence). This CDR3 region has 13 residues. The CDR3 here is CASSSTAGTEQYF. The CDR3 DNA sequence: TGTGCCAGCAGCTCGACCGCCGGGACAGAGCAGTATTTT.

CDR3 protein: CAWSGAIGGFSGNTIYF. CDR3 coding DNA: TGTGCCTGGAGTGGGGCCATAGGGGGCTTCTCTGGAAACACCATATATTTT. The chain joins TRBV30 to TRBJ1-3, with 7 bases that match TRBD1. V shed 1 base, J shed 0 bases, and the junction held 9 bases outside the gene matches. Per germline, CDR1 GTSNPN and CDR2 SVGIG (reference sequence). This CDR3 has 17 amino acids.

This sequence joins TRBV6-4 and TRBJ2-7, with D perhaps TRBD1 (6 bases). CDR3 length: 15 residues. The V and J ends lost 6 bases and 3 bases respectively, with 18 bases between them. Per the germline V gene, CDR1 is MRHNA and CDR2 is SNTAGT. The CDR3 bases are TGTGCCAGCAGAAAACTACAGGGTGGTGTCTACGAGCAGTACTTC. This sequence encodes CASRKLQGGVYEQYF.

This chain joins TRBV9 and TRBJ2-1; D unclear. From germline, CDR1 is SGDLS and CDR2 YYNGEE. The V end lost 0 bases, the J end lost 7 bases, and 17 bases lay between the germline ends. The CDR3 runs to 16 residues. The CDR3: CASSVATGYIGNEQFF. The CDR3 nucleotides read TGTGCCAGCAGCGTAGCTACTGGGTACATCGGGAATGAGCAGTTCTTC.

This clone was recorded once. The CDR3 spells CAIRYREGNEQYF. In nucleotides, the CDR3 is TGTGCCATCAGATACAGGGAGGGGAACGAGCAGTACTTC. The J gene is TRBJ2-7, the V gene TRBV10-3, with D tentatively TRBD2 (7 bases). The CDR3 length is 13 residues. Trimming cost V 6 bases and J 5 bases, with 14 bases left between them. The germline V gene has CDR1 ENHRY and CDR2 SYGVKD.

This clone was seen just once. This specimen includes other DNA sequences encoding the same CDR3. DNA of the CDR3: TGTGCCAGCAGCCAAGCGCTAGCGGGAGCCTACGAGCAGTACTTC. Amino acids: CASSQALAGAYEQYF. The chain employs TRBV3-1 (or the pseudogene TRBV3-2) and TRBJ2-7, with 10 positions matching TRBD2. Unmatched junction bases numbered 2, after V lost 1 base and J lost 2 bases. Germline loops: CDR1 LGHDT, CDR2 YNNKEL (reference sequence). The CDR3 loop spans 15 amino acids.

This clone was recorded only once. The chain links TRBV28 to TRBJ2-7, with D maybe TRBD1 (6 bases). This CDR3 is built from 15 residues. V was trimmed by 6 bases and J by 0 bases, leaving 15 bases between them. Germline CDR1 MDHEN, CDR2 SYDVKM. This CDR3 reads CASSPQGLNSYEQYF. CDR3 nucleotide sequence: TGTGCCAGCAGCCCACAGGGTTTGAACTCCTACGAGCAGTACTTC. Supplemented by reference TRBV28 and TRBJ2-7, the full variable domain reads DVKVTQSSRYLVKRTGEKVFLECVQDMDHENMFWYRQDPGLGLRLIYFSYDVKMKEKGDIPEGYSVSREKKERFSLILESASTNQTSMYLCASSPQGLNSYEQYFGPGTRLTVT.

The chain has TRBV10-3 and TRBJ1-6; 12 bases fit TRBD1. The CDR3 length is 15 residues. The germline CDR1 and CDR2 sequences are ENHRY and SYGVKD. J lost 7 bases, V lost 6 bases, and 4 bases had no gene match. CDR3 in DNA: TGTGCCATCAGGGGACAGGGGGCAGGGAATTCACCCCTCCACTTT. Its protein product is CAIRGQGAGNSPLHF.

CDR3 bases: TGTGCCAGCAGCCAATTCGGTAACACTGAAGCTTTCTTT. Protein product: CASSQFGNTEAFF. The chain is built from TRBV3-1 (or the pseudogene TRBV3-2) and TRBJ1-1, with no clear D. The CDR3 runs 13 residues. Per the germline V gene, CDR1 is LGHDT and CDR2 is YNNKEL (reference sequence). V shed 2 bases and J shed 2 bases, with 6 bases lying between them.

The chain is built from TRBV5-4 and TRBJ1-2, with 9 nucleotides matching TRBD1. CDR1 is SGHNT, CDR2 YYREEE, per germline (reference sequence). The V segment lost 1 base and the J segment 8 bases; nucleotides outside the gene matches: 9. There are 15 residues in the CDR3. CDR3 protein: CASSLPGTGSGGYTF. In nucleotides, the CDR3 is TGTGCCAGCAGCTTGCCGGGGACAGGGAGTGGCGGCTACACCTTC.

The chain uses TRBV7-9 and TRBJ2-3; D uncertain. This CDR3 region has 10 residues. In germline, CDR1 is SEHNR, CDR2 FQNEAQ (reference sequence). V gave up 10 bases and J gave up 2 bases, with 4 bases separating them. Here the CDR3 reads CAIYTDTQYF. CDR3 nucleotide sequence: TGTGCCATCTACACAGATACGCAGTATTTT.

This chain connects TRBV19 to TRBJ1-1; maybe TRBD1 (5 bases). Germline values: CDR1 LNHDA, CDR2 SQIVND (reference sequence). The CDR3 is 16 amino acids. V lost 3 bases to trimming and J lost 1 base, with 15 bases between them. The CDR3 is CASSIPRGLPNTEAFF. The CDR3 DNA reads TGTGCCAGTAGTATTCCGCGGGGACTCCCGAACACTGAAGCTTTCTTT.

V gene TRBV11-2 combines with J gene TRBJ1-5, with 7 bases that match TRBD1. Trimming took 3 bases from V and 0 from J; bases not matched to a gene: 5. Germline assignment: CDR1 SGHAT and CDR2 FQNNGV. This CDR3 region has 16 residues. The CDR3 coding sequence is TGTGCCAGCAGCTTGGGGACAGCTTATAGCAATCAGCCCCAGCATTTT. Translated: CASSLGTAYSNQPQHF.

J is TRBJ2-3 and V is TRBV27; weak D call: TRBD2 (7 bases). The CDR3 totals 15 residues. Germline CDR1 reads MNHEY; CDR2 reads SMNVEV (reference sequence). V was clipped by 7 bases and J by 5 bases, with 19 bases between them. The CDR3 nucleotides read TGTGCCAGCATAGACTCGGGGGGCCCTCAAGATACGCAGTATTTT. Translating it yields CASIDSGGPQDTQYF.

This chain connects TRBV7-9 to TRBJ2-3; 9 nucleotides agree with TRBD1. The trim removed 5 bases at V and 0 bases at J, leaving 6 bases unmatched. Germline lookup yields CDR1 SEHNR and CDR2 FQNEAQ (reference sequence). The CDR3 is 16 amino acids. CDR3 DNA sequence: TGTGCCAGCAGCCGAACAGGGGGCAGAAGCACAGATACGCAGTATTTT. It yields the protein CASSRTGGRSTDTQYF.